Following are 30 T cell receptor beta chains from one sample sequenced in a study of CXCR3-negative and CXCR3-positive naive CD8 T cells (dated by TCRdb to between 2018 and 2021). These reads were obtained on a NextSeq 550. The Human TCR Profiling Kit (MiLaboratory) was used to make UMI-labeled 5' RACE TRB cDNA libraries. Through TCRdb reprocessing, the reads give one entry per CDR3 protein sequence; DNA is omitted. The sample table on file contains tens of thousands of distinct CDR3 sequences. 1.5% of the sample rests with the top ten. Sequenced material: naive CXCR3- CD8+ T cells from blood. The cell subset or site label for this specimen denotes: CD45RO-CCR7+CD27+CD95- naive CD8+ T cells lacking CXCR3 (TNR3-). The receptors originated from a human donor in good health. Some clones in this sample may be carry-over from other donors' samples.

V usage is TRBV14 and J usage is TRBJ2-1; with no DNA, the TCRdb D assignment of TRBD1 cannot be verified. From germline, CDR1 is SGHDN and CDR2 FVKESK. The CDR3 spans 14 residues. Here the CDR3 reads CASSGSRGGDEQFF.

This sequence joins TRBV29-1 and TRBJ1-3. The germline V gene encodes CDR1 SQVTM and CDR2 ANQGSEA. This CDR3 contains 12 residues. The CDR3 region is CSALTEGNTIYF.

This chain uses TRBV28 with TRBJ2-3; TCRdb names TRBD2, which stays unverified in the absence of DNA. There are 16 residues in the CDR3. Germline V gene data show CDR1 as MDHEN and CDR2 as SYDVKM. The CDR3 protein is CASSLGISGATDTQYF.

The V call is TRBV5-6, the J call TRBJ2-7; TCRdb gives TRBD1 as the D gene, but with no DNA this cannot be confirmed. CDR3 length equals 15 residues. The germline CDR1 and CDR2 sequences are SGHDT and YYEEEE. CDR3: CASSLAGTGFYEQYF.

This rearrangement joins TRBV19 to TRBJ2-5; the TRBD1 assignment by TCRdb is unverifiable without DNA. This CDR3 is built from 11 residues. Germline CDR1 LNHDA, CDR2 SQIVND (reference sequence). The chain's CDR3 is CASSPGETQYF.

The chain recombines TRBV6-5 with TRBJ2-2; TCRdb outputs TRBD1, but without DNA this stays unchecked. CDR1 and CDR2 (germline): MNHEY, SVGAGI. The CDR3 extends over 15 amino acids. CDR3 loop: CASRPGQGNTGELFF.

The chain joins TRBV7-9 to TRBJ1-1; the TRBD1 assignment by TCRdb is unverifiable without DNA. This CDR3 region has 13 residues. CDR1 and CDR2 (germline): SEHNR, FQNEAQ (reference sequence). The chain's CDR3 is CASSPPGATEAFF.

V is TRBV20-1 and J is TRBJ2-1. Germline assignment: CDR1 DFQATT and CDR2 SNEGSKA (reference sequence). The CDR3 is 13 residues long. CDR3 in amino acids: CSASRNMVGEQFF.

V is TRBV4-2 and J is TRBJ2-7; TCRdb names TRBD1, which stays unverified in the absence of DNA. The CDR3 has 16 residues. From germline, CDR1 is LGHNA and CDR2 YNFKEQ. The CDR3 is CASSQEGPPSSYEQYF.

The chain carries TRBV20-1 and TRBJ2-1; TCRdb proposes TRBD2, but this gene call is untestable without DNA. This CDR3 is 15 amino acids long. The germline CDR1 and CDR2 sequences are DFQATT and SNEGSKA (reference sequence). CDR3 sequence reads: CSARDEREGLNEQFF.

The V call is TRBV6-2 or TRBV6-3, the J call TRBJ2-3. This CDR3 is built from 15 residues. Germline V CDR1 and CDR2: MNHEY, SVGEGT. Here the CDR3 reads CASSLSVAATDTQYF.

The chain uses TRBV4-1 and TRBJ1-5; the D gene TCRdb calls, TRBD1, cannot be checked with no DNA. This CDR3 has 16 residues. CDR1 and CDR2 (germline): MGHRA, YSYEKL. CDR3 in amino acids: CASSQVGQGYSQPQHF.

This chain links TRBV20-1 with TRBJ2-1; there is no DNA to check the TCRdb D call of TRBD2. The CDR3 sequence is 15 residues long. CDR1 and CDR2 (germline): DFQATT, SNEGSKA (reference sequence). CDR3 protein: CSARPLTSQPSEQFF.

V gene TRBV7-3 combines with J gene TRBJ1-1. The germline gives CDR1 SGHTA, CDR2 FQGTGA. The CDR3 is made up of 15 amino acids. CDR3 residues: CASSSDSLRNTEAFF. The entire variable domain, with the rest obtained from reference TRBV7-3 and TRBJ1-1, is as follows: GAGVSQTPSNKVTEKGKYVELRCDPISGHTALYWYRQSLGQGPEFLIYFQGTGAADDSGLPNDRFFAVRPEGSVSTLKIQRTERGDSAVYLCASSSDSLRNTEAFFGQGTRLTVV.

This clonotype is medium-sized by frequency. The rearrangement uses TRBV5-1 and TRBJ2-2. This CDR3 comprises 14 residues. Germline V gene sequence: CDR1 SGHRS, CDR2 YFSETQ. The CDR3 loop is CASSFRPNTGELFF.

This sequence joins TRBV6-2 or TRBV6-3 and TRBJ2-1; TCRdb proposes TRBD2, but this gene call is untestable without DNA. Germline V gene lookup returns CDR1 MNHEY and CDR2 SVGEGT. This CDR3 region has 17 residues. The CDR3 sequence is CASSYSPGLAGDNEQFF.

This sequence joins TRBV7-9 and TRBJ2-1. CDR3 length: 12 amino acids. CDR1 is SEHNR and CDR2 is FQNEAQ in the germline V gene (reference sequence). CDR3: CASSFSGDEQFF.

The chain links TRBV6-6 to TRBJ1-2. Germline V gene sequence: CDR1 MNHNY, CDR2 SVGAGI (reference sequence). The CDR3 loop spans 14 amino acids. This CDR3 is CASCRVGVNYGYTF.

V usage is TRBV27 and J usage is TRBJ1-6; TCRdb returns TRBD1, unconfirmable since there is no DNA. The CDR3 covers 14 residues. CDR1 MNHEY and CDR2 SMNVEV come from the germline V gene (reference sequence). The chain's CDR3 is CASSFRGQDSPLHF.

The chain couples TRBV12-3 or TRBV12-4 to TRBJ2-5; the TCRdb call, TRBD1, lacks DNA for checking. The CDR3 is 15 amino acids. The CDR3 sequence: CASTTPGEEEETQYF.

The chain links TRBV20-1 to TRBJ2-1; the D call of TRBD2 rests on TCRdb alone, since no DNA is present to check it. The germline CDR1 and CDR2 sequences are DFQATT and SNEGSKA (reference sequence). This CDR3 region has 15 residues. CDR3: CSARWGLAGYNEQFF.

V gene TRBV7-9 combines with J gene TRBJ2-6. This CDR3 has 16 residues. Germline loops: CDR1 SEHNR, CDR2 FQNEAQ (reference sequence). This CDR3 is CASSVTRMVGANVLTF.

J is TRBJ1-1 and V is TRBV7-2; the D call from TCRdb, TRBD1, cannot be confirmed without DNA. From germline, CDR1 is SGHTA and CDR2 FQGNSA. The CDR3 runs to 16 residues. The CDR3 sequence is CASSLVGGSMNTEAFF.

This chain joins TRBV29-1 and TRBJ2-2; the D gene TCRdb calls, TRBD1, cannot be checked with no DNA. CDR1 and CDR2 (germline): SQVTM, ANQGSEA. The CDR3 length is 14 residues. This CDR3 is CSGETGANTGELFF.

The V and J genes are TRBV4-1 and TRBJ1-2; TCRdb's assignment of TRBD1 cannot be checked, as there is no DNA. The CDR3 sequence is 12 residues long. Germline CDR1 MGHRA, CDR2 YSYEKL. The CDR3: CASRQGASGYTF.

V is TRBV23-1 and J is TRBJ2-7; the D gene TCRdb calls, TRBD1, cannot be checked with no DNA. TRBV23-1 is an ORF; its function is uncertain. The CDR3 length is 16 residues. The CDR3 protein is CASSQSWTGSSYGQYF.

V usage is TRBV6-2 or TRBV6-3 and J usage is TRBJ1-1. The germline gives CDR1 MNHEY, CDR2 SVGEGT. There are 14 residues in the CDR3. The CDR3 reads CASTYLSGNTEAFF.

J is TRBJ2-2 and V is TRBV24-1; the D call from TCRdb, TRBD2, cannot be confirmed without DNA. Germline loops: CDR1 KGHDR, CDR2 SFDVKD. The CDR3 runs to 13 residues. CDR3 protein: CATRQREIGELFF.

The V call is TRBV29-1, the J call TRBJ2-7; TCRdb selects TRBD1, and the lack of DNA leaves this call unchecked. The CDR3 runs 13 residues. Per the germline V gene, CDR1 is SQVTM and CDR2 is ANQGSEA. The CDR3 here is CSVLGANTYEQYF.

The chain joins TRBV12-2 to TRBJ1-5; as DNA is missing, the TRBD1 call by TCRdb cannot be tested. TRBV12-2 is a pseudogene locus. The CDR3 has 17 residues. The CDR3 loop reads CASRFGWDRPLNQPQHF.